Reported below is one TCR beta chain. The germline CDR1 and CDR2 sequences are SGHNT and YYREEE (reference sequence). The CDR3 covers 13 residues. Trimming took off 4 bases at V and 3 bases at J, with 8 bases between the two ends. This entry belongs to a study of blood T cell repertoires in COVID-19. The wider study: Acute and convalescent COVID-19 samples came from the United States, Italy and Spain. Sample material is recorded as cDNA or gDNA derived from T cells, B-cell-depleted T cells, or PBMCs.

In the authors' methods: By means of reference gene primer amplification, nucleated cell counts were estimated. Generated by immunoSEQ multiplex PCR, the TCRdb table keeps only in-frame clones and is missing some. D and trimming were read from the DNA, whereas the V and J calls and clone size are those reported in that table. This sample has roughly 120,000 clones, with almost 85% found just once. This chain joins TRBV5-4 and TRBJ2-1; tentatively, D is TRBD1 (5 bases). Sequenced sample: peripheral blood. The receptor was derived from a man between 65 and 79 years old with active or convalescent COVID-19. The CDR3 region has the DNA TGTGCCAGCAGCGAGACAGACTACAATGAGCAGTTCTTC. Translation gives CASSETDYNEQFF.